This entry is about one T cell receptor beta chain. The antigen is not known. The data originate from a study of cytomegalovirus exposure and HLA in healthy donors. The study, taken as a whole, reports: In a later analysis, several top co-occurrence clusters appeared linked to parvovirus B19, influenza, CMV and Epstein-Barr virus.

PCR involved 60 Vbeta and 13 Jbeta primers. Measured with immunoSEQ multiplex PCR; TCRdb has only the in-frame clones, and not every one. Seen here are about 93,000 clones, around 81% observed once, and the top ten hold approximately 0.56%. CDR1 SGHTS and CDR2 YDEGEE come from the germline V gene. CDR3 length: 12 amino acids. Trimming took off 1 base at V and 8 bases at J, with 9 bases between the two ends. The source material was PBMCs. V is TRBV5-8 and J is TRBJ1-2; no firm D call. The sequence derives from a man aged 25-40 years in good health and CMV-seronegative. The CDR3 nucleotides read TGTGCCAGCAGCTTGAACGTTCGGGGCTACACCTTC. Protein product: CASSLNVRGYTF.